The next 9 T cell receptor beta chains were all read from a single sample in a study of blood T cell repertoires in COVID-19. Profiling relied on immunoSEQ multiplex PCR, and the TCRdb table lists in-frame clones only, not all of them. The profile shows some 300,000 clones, 70% to 90% of them singletons. What was sequenced was PBMCs or T cells enriched from blood (not recorded which). The source of these receptors is a woman aged 30 to 39 who had recovered from COVID-19.

CDR3 sequence: CASSPRTALGNQPQHF. The CDR3 DNA sequence: TGTGCCAGTAGTCCAAGGACAGCCCTAGGCAATCAGCCCCAGCATTTT. The V and J genes are TRBV19 and TRBJ1-5, with D possibly TRBD1 on 6 matching bases. Germline values: CDR1 LNHDA, CDR2 SQIVND (reference sequence). CDR3 size: 16 residues. Deletions cut 5 bases from V and 2 bases from J, with 16 bases between.

The chain uses TRBV7-8 and TRBJ1-3; TRBD1 agrees at 9 bases. There are 16 residues in the CDR3. The V gene's germline CDR1 is SGHVS and CDR2 FQNEAQ. The V gene end was trimmed by 4 bases and the J gene end by 0 bases; junction bases not matched to a gene: 4. The CDR3 region has the DNA TGTGCCAGCAGCTGGGACAGGGCGAGCTCTGGAAACACCATATATTTT. Amino acid sequence: CASSWDRASSGNTIYF.

This clone came up once. The chain joins TRBV9 to TRBJ2-3, with 7 bases aligning to TRBD2. The CDR3 sequence is 13 residues long. The V gene's germline CDR1 is SGDLS and CDR2 YYNGEE. The junction had 3 bases not matched to a gene; V was cut back by 3 bases and J by 5 bases. The CDR3 sequence is CASSGGRIDTQYF. As DNA, the CDR3 is TGTGCCAGCAGCGGCGGGAGAATAGATACGCAGTATTTT.

The genes are TRBV7-9 and TRBJ1-3; possibly TRBD1 for D (5 bases). V gave up 1 base and J gave up 0 bases, with 13 bases separating them. Germline-derived CDR1 and CDR2 are SEHNR and FQNEAQ (reference sequence). This CDR3 comprises 17 residues. CDR3 sequence (DNA): TGTGCCAGCAGCTTAGAGGCAGGGCCAGTCTCTGGAAACACCATATATTTT. This sequence encodes CASSLEAGPVSGNTIYF.

The chain uses TRBV18 and TRBJ2-1, with D possibly TRBD2 on 5 matching bases. There are 17 residues in the CDR3. From germline, CDR1 is KGHSH and CDR2 LQKENI. Trimming took off 3 bases at V and 1 base at J, with 16 bases between the two ends. The CDR3 sequence: CASSPFTGKPSYNEQFF. The CDR3 nucleotides read TGTGCCAGCTCACCTTTTACCGGGAAACCTTCCTACAATGAGCAGTTCTTC.

The CDR3 region has the DNA TGTGCCTGGAGTCCCCAGGGTCGGAGTCAGCCCCAGCATTTT. Its translation: CAWSPQGRSQPQHF. V usage is TRBV30 and J usage is TRBJ1-5; D perhaps matches TRBD1 (5 bases). The germline V gene has CDR1 GTSNPN and CDR2 SVGIG (reference sequence). Trimming removed 2 bases at V and 6 bases at J, with 14 bases between. The CDR3 extends over 14 amino acids.

The genes are TRBV10-3 and TRBJ1-5; D is uncertain. The germline V and J ends were trimmed by 10 bases and 6 bases, with 10 bases remaining between them. This CDR3 has 11 residues. Germline V lookup: CDR1 ENHRY, CDR2 SYGVKD. This chain's CDR3 is CATGGSQPQHF. CDR3 in DNA: TGTGCCACCGGAGGTTCTCAGCCCCAGCATTTT.

J is TRBJ1-2 and V is TRBV5-4; 7 bases fit TRBD1. This CDR3 has 16 residues. CDR1 is SGHNT, CDR2 YYREEE, per germline (reference sequence). Germline trimming cut 4 bases from V and 0 bases from J; bases unmatched to any gene: 9. The CDR3 loop is CASSPGTVRANYGYTF. The CDR3 DNA sequence: TGTGCCAGCAGCCCCGGGACAGTCCGAGCTAACTATGGCTACACCTTC.

V gene TRBV5-1 combines with J gene TRBJ1-1; 12 bases map to TRBD1. V was pared by 4 bases and J by 2 bases, with 3 bases of the junction left unmatched. This CDR3 has 15 amino acids. Germline values: CDR1 SGHRS, CDR2 YFSETQ. The CDR3 is CASSQGQGANTEAFF. The CDR3 region has the DNA TGCGCCAGCAGCCAGGGACAGGGGGCTAACACTGAAGCTTTCTTT.